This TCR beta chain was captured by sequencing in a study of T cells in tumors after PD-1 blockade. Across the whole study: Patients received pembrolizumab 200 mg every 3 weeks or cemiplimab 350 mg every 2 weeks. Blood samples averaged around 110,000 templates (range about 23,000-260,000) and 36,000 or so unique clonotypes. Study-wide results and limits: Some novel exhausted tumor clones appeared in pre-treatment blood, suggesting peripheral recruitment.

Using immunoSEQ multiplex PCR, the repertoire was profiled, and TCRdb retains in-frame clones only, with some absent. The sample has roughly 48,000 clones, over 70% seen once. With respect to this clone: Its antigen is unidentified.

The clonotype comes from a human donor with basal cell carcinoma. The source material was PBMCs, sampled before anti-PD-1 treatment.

In nucleotides, the CDR3 is TGTGCCAGCAGCACCAGGACAGGGGGAACCTACAATGAGCAGTTCTTC. Translation gives CASSTRTGGTYNEQFF. V and J are TRBV7-2 and TRBJ2-1, with 10 bases lining up with TRBD1. CDR3 size: 16 residues. Per germline, CDR1 SGHTA and CDR2 FQGNSA. The junction had 6 bases not matched to a gene; V was cut back by 5 bases and J by 2 bases.